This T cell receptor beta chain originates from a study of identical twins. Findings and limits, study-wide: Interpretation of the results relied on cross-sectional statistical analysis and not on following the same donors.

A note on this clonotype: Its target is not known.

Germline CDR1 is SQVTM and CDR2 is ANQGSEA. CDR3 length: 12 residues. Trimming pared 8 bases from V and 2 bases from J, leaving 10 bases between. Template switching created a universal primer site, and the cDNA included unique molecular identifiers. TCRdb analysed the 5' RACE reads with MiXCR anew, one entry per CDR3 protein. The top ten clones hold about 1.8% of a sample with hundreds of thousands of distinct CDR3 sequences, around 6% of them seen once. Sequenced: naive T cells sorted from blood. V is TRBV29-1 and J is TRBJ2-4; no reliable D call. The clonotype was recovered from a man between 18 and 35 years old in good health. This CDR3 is CSIRMTKNIQYF. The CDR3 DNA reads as TGCAGCATCCGAATGACCAAAAACATTCAGTACTTC.